Below, 27 T cell receptor beta chains from the same sample are listed, as sequenced in a study of OX40 agonist ivuxolimab in advanced cancers. Sequenced by immunoSEQ multiplex PCR; TCRdb stores in-frame clones only, minus some. The data contain approximately 54,000 clones, about 91% of them seen just once; the ten biggest clones take up approximately 7.9%. Sequenced here: CD4+ or CD8+ T cells sorted from blood, sampled in a trial of the OX40 agonist ivuxolimab. The receptors originated from an adult with an advanced solid tumor such as melanoma, head and neck, liver or kidney cancer.

The CDR3 sequence is CASSAPAGGSYNEQFF. The DNA for the CDR3 is TGTGCCAGCAGCGCACCGGCGGGGGGCTCCTACAATGAGCAGTTCTTC. The chain is built from TRBV9 and TRBJ2-1; 8 nucleotides agree with TRBD2. J gave up 0 bases and V 3 bases, and 5 bases lay outside the gene matches. The CDR3 has 16 residues. Germline CDR1 reads SGDLS; CDR2 reads YYNGEE.

The rearrangement uses TRBV6-6 and TRBJ1-2; 7 bases map to TRBD1. The J segment lost 3 bases and the V segment lost 5 bases, leaving 6 bases of the junction unmatched. The CDR3 runs to 14 residues. Per the germline V gene, CDR1 is MNHNY and CDR2 is SVGAGI (reference sequence). The CDR3 region has the DNA TGTGCCAGCAGTGTAGGGGGCGCGGACTATGGCTACACCTTC. Protein: CASSVGGADYGYTF.

The CDR3 DNA is TGCGCCAGCAGCCAAGATAGGGCGGCTAGCGGCTTGGGGGATACGCAGTATTTT. Protein: CASSQDRAASGLGDTQYF. The V and J genes are TRBV4-3 and TRBJ2-3; 7 bases are shared with TRBD2. This CDR3 is built from 18 residues. The germline V gene has CDR1 LGHNA and CDR2 YSLEER. Unmatched junction bases numbered 15, after V lost 0 bases and J lost 6 bases.

This chain's CDR3 is CASSLALRGPDGYTF. The CDR3 region has the DNA TGTGCCAGCAGCTTAGCGCTAAGGGGGCCCGATGGCTACACCTTC. The chain has TRBV7-9 and TRBJ1-2; 7 bases match TRBD1. The J segment lost 6 bases and the V segment lost 0 bases, leaving 7 bases of the junction unmatched. This CDR3 has 15 amino acids. Per the germline V gene, CDR1 is SEHNR and CDR2 is FQNEAQ (reference sequence).

On this clone itself: Its ends do not fully match the called genes, so a read error is possible. The rearrangement uses TRBV7-7 and TRBJ2-1; 14 bases align to TRBD2. The CDR3 has 15 amino acids. Germline assignment: CDR1 SSHAT and CDR2 FNYEAQ (reference sequence). The DNA of the CDR3 is TGTGCTAGCAGCCCATGGACTAGCGGGGGGAATGAGCAGTTCTTC. This encodes CASSPWTSGGNEQFF.

The chain's CDR3 is CASSPPGRRGDEQYF. CDR3 coding DNA: TGTGCCAGCAGCCCTCCGGGACGGCGTGGGGACGAGCAGTACTTC. The rearrangement links TRBV28 to TRBJ2-7, with D perhaps given as TRBD1 or TRBD2 (5 bases each). Trimming pared 6 bases from V and 5 bases from J, leaving 20 bases between. CDR3 length: 15 residues. Germline values: CDR1 MDHEN, CDR2 SYDVKM.

The chain recombines TRBV28 with TRBJ2-1, with D tentatively TRBD1 or TRBD2 (5 bases each). CDR1 and CDR2 from the germline V gene are MDHEN and SYDVKM. CDR3 length: 13 amino acids. The V end lost 0 bases, the J end lost 5 bases, and 5 bases lay between the germline ends. The CDR3 DNA reads as TGTGCCAGCAGTTTATGGGGGGACAATGAGCAGTTCTTC. This gives the protein CASSLWGDNEQFF. The full variable domain, in which reference TRBV28 and TRBJ2-1 provide the parts outside the CDR3, is DVKVTQSSRYLVKRTGEKVFLECVQDMDHENMFWYRQDPGLGLRLIYFSYDVKMKEKGDIPEGYSVSREKKERFSLILESASTNQTSMYLCASSLWGDNEQFFGPGTRLTVL.

The chain has TRBV7-9 and TRBJ2-1; D gene unclear. Germline-derived CDR1 and CDR2 are SEHNR and FQNEAQ (reference sequence). The CDR3 length is 14 residues. Trimming removed 5 bases at V and 2 bases at J, with 10 bases between. CDR3 coding DNA: TGTGCCAGCAGCCCGGCCGTTCCCTACAATGAGCAGTTCTTC. Translated: CASSPAVPYNEQFF.

The CDR3 region is CASSPPGTGNQPQHF. CDR3 bases: TGTGCCAGCAGTCCTCCAGGGACGGGCAATCAGCCCCAGCATTTT. The V gene is TRBV27, the J gene TRBJ1-5, with D possibly TRBD1 on 5 matching bases. The CDR3 totals 15 residues. V lost 5 bases to trimming and J lost 2 bases, with 13 bases between them. CDR1 and CDR2 (germline): MNHEY, SMNVEV (reference sequence).

This chain joins TRBV7-2 and TRBJ2-7; no firm D call. This CDR3 region has 11 residues. The V end lost 3 bases, the J end lost 0 bases, and 0 bases lay between the germline ends. Per the germline V gene, CDR1 is SGHTA and CDR2 is FQGNSA. In DNA, the CDR3 is TGTGCCAGCAGCTTCTCCTACGAGCAGTACTTC. This encodes CASSFSYEQYF.

CDR3 sequence reads: CASSSGQTYGYTF. In DNA, the CDR3 is TGTGCCAGCAGCTCGGGACAGACCTATGGCTACACCTTC. The V gene is TRBV5-5, the J gene TRBJ1-2, with TRBD1 identical over 7 bases. Germline lookup yields CDR1 SGHKS and CDR2 YYEKEE (reference sequence). The V segment lost 3 bases and the J segment 4 bases; nucleotides outside the gene matches: 3. The CDR3 runs 13 residues.

V and J are TRBV19 and TRBJ2-7; D is unresolved. The CDR3 consists of 16 residues. Trimming took 3 bases from V and 3 from J, leaving 18 bases between them. The germline CDR1 and CDR2 sequences are LNHDA and SQIVND (reference sequence). The CDR3 is CASSIPARSGFYEQYF. The CDR3 DNA follows: TGTGCCAGTAGTATTCCAGCCCGCTCTGGGTTCTACGAGCAGTACTTC.

V and J are TRBV7-8 and TRBJ1-5, with D possibly matching TRBD1 (6 bases). CDR1 SGHVS and CDR2 FQNEAQ come from the germline V gene. V lost 2 bases and J lost 5, with 10 bases in between. This CDR3 comprises 14 residues. The CDR3 sequence is CASSLPGAYQPQHF. The CDR3 nucleotides read TGTGCCAGCAGCTTACCGGGGGCGTATCAGCCCCAGCATTTT.

The rearrangement uses TRBV27 and TRBJ2-2; possible D gene TRBD2, 5 bases. The CDR3 totals 15 residues. Trimming took off 1 base at V and 7 bases at J, with 13 bases between the two ends. Per germline, CDR1 MNHEY and CDR2 SMNVEV (reference sequence). The CDR3 coding sequence is TGTGCCAGCAGTTTATTGGCAGAACGGGGCGGGGAGCTGTTTTTT. Protein sequence: CASSLLAERGGELFF.

The chain carries TRBV4-3 and TRBJ1-1; 8 bases line up with TRBD1. CDR3 size: 16 residues. V lost 4 bases and J lost 1; bases outside the gene matches: 8. Per germline, CDR1 LGHNA and CDR2 YSLEER. CDR3 coding DNA: TGCGCCAGCAGCCTAGGGACGACAGGGGAGAACACTGAAGCTTTCTTT. Translating gives CASSLGTTGENTEAFF.

V and J are TRBV19 and TRBJ1-1, with D possibly being TRBD1 (5 bases). There are 15 residues in the CDR3. Germline V lookup: CDR1 LNHDA, CDR2 SQIVND (reference sequence). Trimming pared 6 bases from V and 3 bases from J, leaving 17 bases between. CDR3 protein: CASSAGGGWDTEAFF. The CDR3 nucleotides are TGTGCCAGTAGCGCCGGTGGGGGTTGGGACACTGAAGCTTTCTTT.

J is TRBJ2-3 and V is TRBV5-1, with 8 bases lining up with TRBD1. With V trimmed by 0 bases and J by 2 bases, 5 bases remained unmatched. Germline V gene lookup returns CDR1 SGHRS and CDR2 YFSETQ. CDR3 length: 16 amino acids. CDR3 in DNA: TGCGCCAGCAGCTTGGGACAGGGGCAACTCACAGATACGCAGTATTTT. Encoded protein: CASSLGQGQLTDTQYF.

The chain employs TRBV9 and TRBJ1-2; 9 bases agree with TRBD1. The CDR3 length is 16 residues. The J segment lost 5 bases and the V segment lost 0 bases, leaving 8 bases of the junction unmatched. In germline, CDR1 is SGDLS, CDR2 YYNGEE. The CDR3 is CASSVEGTGHQYGYTF. The CDR3 nucleotides are TGTGCCAGCAGCGTAGAGGGGACAGGGCATCAATATGGCTACACCTTC.

In its sample, this clone was seen once. The CDR3 region has the DNA TGTGCCAGCAGCGCGAGCGTTCCGACAGGGCTTGCTAATTCACCCCTCCACTTT. Protein sequence: CASSASVPTGLANSPLHF. The V and J genes are TRBV7-8 and TRBJ1-6, with TRBD1 matching 7 bases. Unmatched junction bases numbered 16, after V lost 5 bases and J lost 6 bases. Per the germline V gene, CDR1 is SGHVS and CDR2 is FQNEAQ. The CDR3 consists of 18 residues.

The J gene is TRBJ2-7, the V gene TRBV7-2; 7 bases line up with TRBD2. Trimming at V came to 6 bases and at J to 0 bases, leaving 2 bases not matched to a gene. In germline, CDR1 is SGHTA, CDR2 FQGNSA. This CDR3 is 13 amino acids long. CDR3 region: CASRGTNSYEQYF. In DNA, the CDR3 is TGTGCCAGCAGGGGGACTAACTCCTACGAGCAGTACTTC.

The chain carries TRBV5-5 and TRBJ1-1, with 8 bases identical to TRBD1. V trimming: 4 bases; J trimming: 3 bases; junction bases outside the gene matches: 5. This CDR3 has 14 residues. Looked up from germline, CDR1 is SGHKS and CDR2 is YYEKEE (reference sequence). The CDR3 spells CASSLGQGHTEAFF. CDR3 DNA sequence: TGTGCCAGCAGCCTCGGACAGGGACACACTGAAGCTTTCTTT.

This clone was counted between two and nine times. The V and J genes are TRBV27 and TRBJ1-5; D not certain. The CDR3 has 13 residues. V lost 3 bases, J lost 4 bases, and 7 bases lay in between. The germline V gene encodes CDR1 MNHEY and CDR2 SMNVEV (reference sequence). This CDR3 is CASSLNVNQPQHF. CDR3 bases: TGTGCCAGCAGTTTGAACGTAAATCAGCCCCAGCATTTT.

This chain joins TRBV7-8 and TRBJ2-7; 7 nucleotides match TRBD2. The CDR3 is 14 amino acids. Per the germline V gene, CDR1 is SGHVS and CDR2 is FQNEAQ. Losses at the gene ends were 3 bases for V and 3 bases for J; bases not matched to a gene: 5. CDR3 sequence reads: CASSLAGAGYEQYF. DNA for the CDR3: TGTGCCAGCAGCTTGGCGGGAGCGGGCTACGAGCAGTACTTC.

V is TRBV5-5 and J is TRBJ2-1; no definite D call. Between the trimmed V and J ends, which lost 7 bases and 0 bases, there was a span of 14 bases. Germline CDR1 and CDR2: SGHKS and YYEKEE (reference sequence). The CDR3 runs to 15 residues. The CDR3 is CASDAWGSSYNEQFF. The CDR3 DNA is TGTGCCAGCGATGCGTGGGGTAGCTCCTACAATGAGCAGTTCTTC.

Points on this clone: This may be a read error, as it is one base from a much larger clone. The identical CDR3 is also encoded by other nucleotide sequences in the sample. V gene TRBV27 combines with J gene TRBJ1-1; no firm D call. Per germline, CDR1 MNHEY and CDR2 SMNVEV (reference sequence). With 6 bases removed from V and 4 bases from J, the gap between germline ends came to 15 bases. The CDR3 is 14 amino acids. The CDR3 DNA sequence: TGTGCCAGCAGCCCGACGGGGTCGGGCACTGAAGCTTTCTTT. As protein: CASSPTGSGTEAFF.

J is TRBJ2-1 and V is TRBV9; D remains unclear. Trimming left V 0 bases short and J 2 bases short, with 12 bases between. Germline V lookup: CDR1 SGDLS, CDR2 YYNGEE. The CDR3 sequence is 16 residues long. As DNA, the CDR3 is TGTGCCAGCAGCGTAGGGCGGCGTCTAACCTACAATGAGCAGTTCTTC. Protein sequence: CASSVGRRLTYNEQFF. Full variable domain (outside the CDR3, taken from reference TRBV9 and TRBJ2-1): DSGVTQTPKHLITATGQRVTLRCSPRSGDLSVYWYQQSLDQGLQFLIQYYNGEERAKGNILERFSAQQFPDLHSELNLSSLELGDSALYFCASSVGRRLTYNEQFFGPGTRLTVL.

The chain couples TRBV7-6 to TRBJ2-3; D is ambiguous. The germline V gene has CDR1 SGHVS and CDR2 FNYEAQ. The CDR3 extends over 14 amino acids. The V gene lost 0 bases and the J gene lost 2 bases, with 6 bases spanning the gap. The CDR3 protein is CASSLARPTDTQYF. Here the CDR3 DNA reads TGTGCCAGCAGCTTAGCGAGGCCCACAGATACGCAGTATTTT.